Listed below are T cell receptor beta chains from one sample, sequenced in a study of breast tumors, draining lymph nodes, adjacent tissues. MiXCR, run by TCRdb on the multiplex PCR reads, gives a single entry per CDR3 protein. The table shows more than 20,000 distinct CDR3 sequences, with roughly 50% occurring only once. Sequencing was performed on breast tumor tissue. These TCRs come from a female donor with breast cancer. Some clones in this sample may be carry-over from other donors' samples. Both conserved end residues are part of each CDR3. Each record gives: V gene, clone size, D gene, J gene, CDR3 protein, CDR3 DNA. A D gene is named only where the DNA matches it firmly. Size is stated for part of the rows, as once, few or many counts, or as a class when the clone is expanded.

TRBV20-1	once	TRBD1	TRBJ1-5	CSATEGQGGNQPQHF	TGCAGTGCTACGGAGGGACAGGGAGGCAATCAGCCCCAGCATTTT
TRBV11-2	many	NA	TRBJ2-3	CASSLLISTDTQYF	TGTGCCAGCAGCTTACTGATTAGCACAGATACGCAGTATTTT
TRBV6-4	many	TRBD2	TRBJ2-3	CASSASSSGRLGDTQYF	TGTGCCAGCAGTGCCTCATCGAGCGGGAGGCTGGGGGATACGCAGTATTTT
TRBV10-3	NA	NA	TRBJ1-5	CAISESTGNQPQHF	TGTGCCATCAGTGAGTCGACGGGCAATCAGCCCCAGCATTTT
TRBV20-1	NA	TRBD2	TRBJ2-7	CSARVSGVSSYDQYF	TGCAGTGCTAGAGTAAGCGGGGTCAGCTCCTACGACCAGTACTTT
TRBV15	many	NA	TRBJ2-3	CATSRALTDTQYF	TGTGCCACCAGCAGAGCACTCACAGATACGCAGTATTTT
TRBV6-4	NA	TRBD2	TRBJ2-1	CASTSGSDEQFF	TGTGCCAGCACTAGCGGGAGCGATGAGCAGTTCTTC
TRBV20-1	medium-sized	TRBD1	TRBJ2-5	CSARAPADRDGTQYF	TGCAGTGCTAGAGCCCCGGCGGACAGGGATGGGACCCAGTACTTC
TRBV20-1	medium-sized	TRBD2	TRBJ2-3	CSARVERGPDTQYF	TGCAGTGCTAGAGTTGAGCGGGGGCCCGATACGCAGTATTTT
TRBV18	medium-sized	TRBD2	TRBJ2-7	CASSSGTYEQYF	TGTGCCAGCTCAAGCGGGACCTACGAGCAGTACTTC
TRBV11-2	NA	NA	TRBJ2-2	CASSPAGQNTGELFF	TGTGCCAGCAGCCCGGCGGGACAGAACACCGGGGAGCTGTTTTTT
TRBV20-1	NA	TRBD1	TRBJ1-6	CSASSPKTGNNSPLHF	TGCAGTGCCAGCAGCCCCAAGACAGGGAATAATTCACCCCTCCACTTT
TRBV7-2	medium-sized	TRBD2	TRBJ2-5	CASSFLAGGVETQYF	TGTGCCAGCAGCTTCCTAGCGGGCGGGGTAGAGACCCAGTACTTC
TRBV7-2	NA	NA	TRBJ1-2	CASSPPGAGYGYTF	TGTGCCAGCAGCCCACCTGGGGCAGGCTATGGCTACACCTTC
TRBV12-3/TRBV12-4	medium-sized	TRBD2	TRBJ2-1	CASSLGLAINHEQFF	TGTGCCAGCAGTTTGGGACTAGCTATAAACCATGAGCAGTTCTTC
TRBV4-2	NA	NA	TRBJ2-1	CASSQDSGGASYNEQSF	TGTGCCAGCAGCCAAGATTCCGGCGGGGCCTCCTACAATGAGCAGTCCTTC
TRBV6-4	NA	TRBD2	TRBJ2-7	CASSDLAGGPEEQYF	TGTGCCAGCAGTGATTTAGCGGGAGGGCCAGAGGAGCAGTACTTC
TRBV10-3	NA	TRBD1	TRBJ1-5	CAISGTGGGQPQHF	TGTGCCATCAGCGGGACAGGGGGCGGACAGCCCCAGCATTTT
TRBV4-2	many	TRBD2	TRBJ2-1	CASSQEVPGGSGSNEQFF	TGTGCCAGCAGCCAAGAAGTCCCCGGCGGTAGCGGGAGCAATGAGCAGTTCTTC
TRBV7-6	NA	TRBD2	TRBJ2-3	CASSLPRGSGSTDTQYF	TGTGCCAGCAGCCTCCCCCGGGGTAGCGGGAGCACAGATACGCAGTATTTT
TRBV2	many	NA	TRBJ2-3	CASSRDLADTQYF	TGTGCCAGCAGCCGGGACCTCGCAGATACGCAGTATTTT
TRBV6-2/TRBV6-3	many	TRBD2	TRBJ2-1	CASSYPPGAGPYNEQFF	TGTGCCAGCAGTTACCCACCCGGAGCGGGACCCTACAATGAGCAGTTCTTC
TRBV7-3	NA	TRBD2	TRBJ2-3	CASSARLAGETDTQYF	TGTGCCAGCAGCGCCCGACTAGCGGGAGAAACGGATACGCAGTATTTT
TRBV19	many	NA	TRBJ2-5	CASSRVYWGQRETQYF	TGTGCCAGTAGTAGAGTGTATTGGGGTCAGAGGGAGACCCAGTACTTC
TRBV20-1	NA	TRBD2	TRBJ2-1	CSALSGTSGAYNEQFF	TGCAGTGCCCTATCCGGGACTAGCGGGGCGTACAATGAGCAGTTCTTC
TRBV19	NA	NA	TRBJ1-5	CASSIYDTAEGQPQHF	TGTGCCAGTAGTATTTATGACACCGCGGAGGGGCAGCCCCAGCATTTT
TRBV20-1	NA	TRBD2	TRBJ2-1	CSAAGTSGTEQFF	TGCAGTGCCGCGGGGACTAGCGGGACTGAGCAGTTCTTC